This is a list of T cell receptor beta chains from one sample in a study of long-term antiretroviral therapy in people with HIV. Some clones are missing from TCRdb's copy, which holds only in-frame ones; the method was immunoSEQ multiplex PCR. The sample holds approximately 21,000 clones, around 75% seen once. The source was unsorted PBMCs, collected 0.5 years before starting antiretroviral therapy. These receptors all come from a young man with HIV. The CDR3 runs from the conserved cysteine through the conserved F or W. D genes are given only for firm matches. Clone size is stated in some rows and not others, as once, few, many or a class when expanded.

>TRBV7-9|TRBJ1-2|-|-
CASSLVGQYGYTF
TGTGCCAGCAGCTTGGTCGGACAGTATGGCTACACCTTC
>TRBV28|TRBJ1-1|-|-
CASSLSLYTEAFF
TGTGCCAGCAGTTTATCGCTTTACACTGAAGCTTTCTTT
>TRBV28|TRBJ1-3|-|-
CASSLWERNTIYF
TGTGCCAGCAGTTTATGGGAGAGAAACACCATATATTTT
>TRBV16|TRBJ1-1|few|-
CASSQSVEGLNTEAFF
TGTGCCAGCAGCCAATCGGTGGAGGGGTTGAACACTGAAGCTTTCTTT
>TRBV7-6|TRBJ1-2|-|-
CASSLEAGGYGYTF
TGTGCCAGCAGCTTAGAAGCGGGGGGCTATGGCTACACCTTC
>TRBV28|TRBJ2-7|-|TRBD2
CASSWEQREVSGEQYF
TGTGCCAGCAGTTGGGAACAGCGGGAGGTCTCGGGCGAGCAGTACTTC
>TRBV28|TRBJ2-2|-|TRBD2
CASTLRLAGSGELFF
TGTGCCAGCACCCTGCGGCTAGCGGGGTCCGGGGAGCTGTTTTTT
>TRBV28|TRBJ1-1|-|-
CASSYIVPQPMNTEAFF
TGTGCCAGCAGTTATATCGTGCCACAGCCCATGAACACTGAAGCTTTCTTT
>TRBV5-4|TRBJ2-2|-|TRBD2
CASSPEGTSYTGELFF
TGTGCCAGCAGCCCGGAGGGGACTAGCTACACCGGGGAGCTGTTTTTT
>TRBV19|TRBJ2-2|few|TRBD2
CASSIAPSGRNGELFF
TGTGCCAGTAGTATTGCTCCTAGCGGGAGAAACGGGGAGCTGTTTTTT
>TRBV9|TRBJ2-1|-|TRBD2
CASSLAGLAVNEQFF
TGTGCCAGCAGCCTTGCGGGACTAGCGGTGAATGAGCAGTTCTTC
>TRBV18|TRBJ2-5|-|-
CASSPYHQGGQETQYF
TGTGCTAGCTCACCTTATCACCAGGGAGGACAAGAGACCCAGTACTTC
>TRBV7-9|TRBJ1-1|-|-
CASSLVGRPEAFF
TGTGCCAGCAGCTTAGTGGGGAGACCTGAAGCTTTCTTT
>TRBV27|TRBJ2-7|-|TRBD1
CASSYGQGSPYEQYF
TGTGCCAGCAGTTACGGACAGGGATCCCCCTACGAGCAGTACTTC
>TRBV25-1|TRBJ2-1|-|-
CASSSKDSSYNEQFF
TGTGCCAGCAGTTCTAAGGACAGCTCCTACAATGAGCAGTTCTTC
>TRBV27|TRBJ2-1|-|-
CASSFRDYNEQFF
TGTGCCAGCAGTTTCAGGGATTACAATGAGCAGTTCTTC
>TRBV6-1|TRBJ1-2|-|TRBD1
CASSDSSTGEGYTF
TGTGCCAGCAGCGATTCTTCGACAGGGGAAGGCTACACCTTC
>TRBV7-9|TRBJ2-5|-|TRBD2
CASSWGTSGRASQETQYF
TGTGCCAGCAGCTGGGGGACTAGCGGGAGGGCCTCCCAAGAGACCCAGTACTTC
>TRBV27|TRBJ2-5|-|TRBD2
CASSLRAETRGLAGVRETQYF
TGTGCCAGCAGTTTACGGGCGGAAACACGAGGACTAGCGGGAGTCAGAGAGACCCAGTACTTC
>TRBV5-1|TRBJ2-1|-|TRBD2
CASSFGLARQYNEQFF
TGCGCCAGCAGCTTCGGACTAGCGCGTCAGTACAATGAGCAGTTCTTC
>TRBV7-8|TRBJ1-1|-|-
CASSLAKITSTEAFF
TGTGCCAGCAGCTTAGCGAAAATCACAAGCACTGAAGCTTTCTTT
>TRBV18|TRBJ2-5|-|-
CASSLGDMYQETQYF
TGTGCCAGCTCCTTAGGGGACATGTACCAAGAGACCCAGTACTTC
>TRBV13|TRBJ2-1|once|-
CASSMIGAGALYNEQFF
TGTGCCAGCAGCATGATAGGGGCGGGGGCATTATACAATGAGCAGTTCTTC
>TRBV18|TRBJ2-7|-|TRBD1
CASSILGQGMPYEQYF
TGTGCCAGCTCAATACTTGGACAGGGGATGCCCTACGAGCAGTACTTC
>TRBV14|TRBJ1-1|-|-
CASSQVGEGVDTEAFF
TGTGCCAGCAGCCAAGTCGGGGAGGGGGTGGACACTGAAGCTTTCTTT
>TRBV5-1|TRBJ1-1|few|-
CASSLGLKNTEAFF
TGCGCCAGCAGCTTAGGACTGAAGAACACTGAAGCTTTCTTT
>TRBV2|TRBJ1-1|-|TRBD1
CASRGGQPEAFF
TGTGCCAGCAGGGGGGGACAGCCCGAAGCTTTCTTT
>TRBV9|TRBJ1-2|few|-
CASSVGGSNYGYTF
TGTGCCAGCAGCGTAGGGGGATCTAACTATGGCTACACCTTC
>TRBV5-6|TRBJ1-1|-|-
CASSGQTYGTEAFF
TGTGCCAGCAGCGGACAGACTTATGGCACTGAAGCTTTCTTT
>TRBV11-2|TRBJ2-7|-|-
CASSLTGNSEQYF
TGTGCCAGCAGCTTAACAGGGAATAGCGAGCAGTACTTC
>TRBV6-5|TRBJ1-1|few|-
CASSSKDLENTEAFF
TGTGCCAGCAGTTCCAAGGACCTGGAGAACACTGAAGCTTTCTTT
>TRBV4-1|TRBJ2-7|-|-
CASSQDYRAYEQYF
TGCGCCAGCAGCCAAGATTACAGGGCCTACGAGCAGTACTTC
>TRBV7-9|TRBJ1-1|-|-
CASSGGSEAFF
TGTGCCAGCAGCGGGGGTAGTGAAGCTTTCTTT
>TRBV27|TRBJ2-2|-|-
CASSQTRAGELFF
TGTGCCAGCAGTCAGACCAGGGCCGGGGAGCTGTTTTTT
>TRBV5-5|TRBJ1-4|-|TRBD1
CASSRIWTGSNEKLFF
TGTGCCAGCAGCAGGATTTGGACAGGCAGTAATGAAAAACTGTTTTTT
>TRBV19|TRBJ2-1|-|TRBD1
CASSMDRGAIDEQFF
TGTGCCAGTAGTATGGACAGGGGCGCTATCGATGAGCAGTTCTTC
>TRBV4-1|TRBJ2-1|-|-
CASSQYGVGDEQFF
TGCGCCAGCAGCCAATACGGGGTTGGAGATGAGCAGTTCTTC
>TRBV19|TRBJ2-7|few|TRBD1
CASSILRDRVHEQYF
TGTGCCAGTAGTATCCTTCGGGACAGGGTCCACGAGCAGTACTTC
>TRBV12-5|TRBJ1-2|-|-
CASGFPTSSYGYTF
TGTGCTAGTGGTTTCCCGACCAGTAGCTATGGCTACACCTTC
>TRBV6-1|TRBJ2-5|-|TRBD1
CASSEAPTGTVITQYF
TGTGCCAGCAGTGAAGCTCCCACCGGGACAGTGATAACCCAGTACTTC
>TRBV7-9|TRBJ2-7|-|-
CASSHLESGDEQYF
TGTGCCAGCAGCCACTTGGAGTCGGGAGACGAGCAGTACTTC
>TRBV5-1|TRBJ1-2|-|TRBD1
CASEPGGDRRGYTF
TGCGCCAGCGAGCCAGGGGGCGACCGGCGTGGCTACACCTTC
>TRBV5-1|TRBJ2-1|-|-
CASSLLTVENEQFF
TGCGCCAGCAGCTTGTTGACGGTGGAGAATGAGCAGTTCTTC
>TRBV6-1|TRBJ1-1|-|-
CASSDPTGGNTEAFF
TGTGCCAGCAGTGACCCGACGGGGGGTAACACTGAAGCTTTCTTT
>TRBV27|TRBJ1-5|-|-
CASSLDSYSNQPQHF
TGTGCCAGCAGTTTAGACAGTTATAGCAATCAGCCCCAGCATTTT
>TRBV27|TRBJ1-6|-|TRBD1
CASSLGQGIGYSPLHF
TGTGCCAGCAGTTTAGGACAGGGCATAGGGTATTCACCCCTCCACTTT
>TRBV7-9|TRBJ2-7|-|TRBD2
CASSPGTSVSYEQYF
TGTGCCAGCAGCCCCGGGACTAGCGTCTCCTACGAGCAGTACTTC
>TRBV4-1|TRBJ2-7|-|-
CASSQVSGDYEQYF
TGCGCCAGCAGCCAAGTTAGCGGCGACTACGAGCAGTACTTC
>TRBV4-3|TRBJ2-3|-|TRBD1
CASSLDRGTDTQYF
TGCGCCAGCAGCCTTGACAGGGGCACAGATACGCAGTATTTT
>TRBV19|TRBJ1-1|few|-
CASSIGTYTEAFF
TGTGCCAGTAGTATTGGGACTTACACTGAAGCTTTCTTT
>TRBV2|TRBJ1-5|-|-
CASSDSGFNQPQHF
TGTGCCAGCAGTGATTCAGGGTTCAATCAACCCCAGCATTTT
>TRBV4-3|TRBJ2-7|-|TRBD1
CASSQGTGGYYEQYF
TGCGCCAGCAGCCAAGGGACAGGGGGATACTACGAGCAGTACTTC
>TRBV5-4|TRBJ2-1|-|TRBD1
CASSTRTGLGEQFF
TGTGCCAGCAGCACCCGGACAGGGTTAGGTGAGCAGTTCTTC
>TRBV7-8|TRBJ1-2|-|TRBD1
CASSLAADRAEKAYTF
TGTGCCAGCAGCTTAGCCGCCGACAGGGCGGAGAAGGCCTACACCTTC